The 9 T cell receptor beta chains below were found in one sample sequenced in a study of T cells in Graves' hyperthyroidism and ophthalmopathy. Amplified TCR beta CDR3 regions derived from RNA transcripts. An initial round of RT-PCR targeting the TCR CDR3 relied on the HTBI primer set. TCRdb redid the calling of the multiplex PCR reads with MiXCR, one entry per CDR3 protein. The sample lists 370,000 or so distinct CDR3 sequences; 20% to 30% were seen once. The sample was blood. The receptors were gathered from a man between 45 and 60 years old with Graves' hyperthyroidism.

The CDR3 DNA follows: TGTGCCAGCAGCTTCGCTACCATCAACACTGAAGCTTTCTTT. Translating gives CASSFATINTEAFF. This chain uses TRBV5-5 with TRBJ1-1; D remains ambiguous. Germline values: CDR1 SGHKS, CDR2 YYEKEE (reference sequence). The CDR3 extends over 14 amino acids. Trimming removed 2 bases from V and 2 bases from J, with 10 bases in between.

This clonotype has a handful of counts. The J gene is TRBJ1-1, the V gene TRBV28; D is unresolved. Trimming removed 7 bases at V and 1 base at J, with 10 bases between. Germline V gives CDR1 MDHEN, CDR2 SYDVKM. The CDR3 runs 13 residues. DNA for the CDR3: TGTGCCAGCAAGTTGGTCGGGAACACTGAAGCTTTCTTT. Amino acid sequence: CASKLVGNTEAFF.

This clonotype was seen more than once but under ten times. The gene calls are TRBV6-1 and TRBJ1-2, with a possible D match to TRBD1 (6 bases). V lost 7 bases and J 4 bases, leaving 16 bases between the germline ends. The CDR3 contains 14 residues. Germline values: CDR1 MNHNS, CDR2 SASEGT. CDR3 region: CASIPPEGGYGYTF. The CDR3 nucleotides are TGTGCCAGCATTCCCCCGGAGGGGGGCTATGGCTACACCTTC.

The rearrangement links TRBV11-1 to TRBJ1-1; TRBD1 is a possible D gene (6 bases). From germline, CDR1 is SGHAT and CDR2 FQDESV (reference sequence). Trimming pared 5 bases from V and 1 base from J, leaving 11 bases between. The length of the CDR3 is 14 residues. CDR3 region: CASSRIQGNTEAFF. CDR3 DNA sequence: TGTGCCAGCAGCCGCATACAGGGGAACACTGAAGCTTTCTTT.

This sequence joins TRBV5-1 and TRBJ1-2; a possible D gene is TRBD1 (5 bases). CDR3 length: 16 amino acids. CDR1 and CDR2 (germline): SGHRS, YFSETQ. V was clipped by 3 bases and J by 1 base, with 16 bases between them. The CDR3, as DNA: TGCGCCAGCAGCTACAACGGGGGTCCGGATAACTATGGCTACACCTTC. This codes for CASSYNGGPDNYGYTF.

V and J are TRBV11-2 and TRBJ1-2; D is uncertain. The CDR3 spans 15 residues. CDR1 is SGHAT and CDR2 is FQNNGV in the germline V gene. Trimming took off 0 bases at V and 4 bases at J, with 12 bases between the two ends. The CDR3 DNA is TGTGCCAGCAGCTTAGAGGCGGGTCTGGGCTATGGCTACACCTTC. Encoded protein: CASSLEAGLGYGYTF.

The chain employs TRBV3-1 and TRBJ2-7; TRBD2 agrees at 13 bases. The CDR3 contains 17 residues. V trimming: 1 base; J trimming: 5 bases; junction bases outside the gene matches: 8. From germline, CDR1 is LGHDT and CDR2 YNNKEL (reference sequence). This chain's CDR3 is CASSQAQGLAGVHEQYF. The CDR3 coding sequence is TGTGCCAGCAGCCAAGCCCAAGGACTAGCGGGAGTTCACGAGCAGTACTTC.

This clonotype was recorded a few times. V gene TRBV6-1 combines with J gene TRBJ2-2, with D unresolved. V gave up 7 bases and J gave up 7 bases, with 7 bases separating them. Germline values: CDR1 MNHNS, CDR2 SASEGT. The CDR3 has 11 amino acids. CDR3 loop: CASKGNGELFF. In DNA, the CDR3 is TGTGCCAGCAAGGGAAACGGGGAGCTGTTTTTT.

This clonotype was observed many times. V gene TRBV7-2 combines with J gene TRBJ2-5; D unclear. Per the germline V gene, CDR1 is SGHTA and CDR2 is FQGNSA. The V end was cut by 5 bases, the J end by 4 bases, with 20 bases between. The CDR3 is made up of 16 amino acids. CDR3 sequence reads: CASSPAAAPGGETQYF. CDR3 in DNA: TGTGCCAGCAGCCCCGCGGCGGCGCCCGGTGGAGAGACCCAGTACTTC.